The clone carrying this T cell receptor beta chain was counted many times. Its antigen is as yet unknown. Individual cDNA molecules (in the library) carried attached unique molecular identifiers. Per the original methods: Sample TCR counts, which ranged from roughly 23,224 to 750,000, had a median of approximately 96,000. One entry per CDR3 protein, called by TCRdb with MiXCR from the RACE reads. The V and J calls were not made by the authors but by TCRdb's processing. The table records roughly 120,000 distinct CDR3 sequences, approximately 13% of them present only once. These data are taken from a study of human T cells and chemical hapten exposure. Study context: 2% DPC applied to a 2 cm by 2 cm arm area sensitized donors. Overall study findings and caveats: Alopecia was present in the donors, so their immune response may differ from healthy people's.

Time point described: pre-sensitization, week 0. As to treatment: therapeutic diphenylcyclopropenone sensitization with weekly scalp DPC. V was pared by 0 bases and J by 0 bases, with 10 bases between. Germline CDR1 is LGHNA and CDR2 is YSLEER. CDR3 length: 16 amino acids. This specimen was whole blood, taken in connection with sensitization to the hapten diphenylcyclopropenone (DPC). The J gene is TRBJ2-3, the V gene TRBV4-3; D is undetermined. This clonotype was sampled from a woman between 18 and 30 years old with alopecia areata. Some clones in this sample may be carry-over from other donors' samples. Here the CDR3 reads CASSQDSQFSTDTQYF. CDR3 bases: TGCGCCAGCAGCCAAGATTCACAGTTTAGCACAGATACGCAGTATTTT.